The TCR beta chain described here comes from a study of glioma-infiltrating T cells after dendritic cell vaccination (dated by TCRdb to the mid-2010s). Regarding the study in general: The cohort included approximately 15 glioblastoma patients drawn from Phase I and II dendritic cell vaccination trials, of whom 9 were newly diagnosed and 6 had recurrent disease. Between about 2002 and 2012, patients were given autologous tumor lysate-pulsed dendritic cell vaccination. The vaccine consisted of monocyte-derived dendritic cells cultured approximately seven days with IL-4 and GM-CSF, then pulsed overnight with autologous tumor lysate. Each patient got three intradermal injections of the dendritic cell vaccine, spaced at biweekly intervals, in the arm below the axilla. In glioblastoma patients vaccinated with dendritic cells, deep sequencing of TCR beta CDR3 regions served to measure tumor-infiltrating lymphocyte content and to compare repertoires between tumor and blood. Survival after dendritic cell vaccination was correlated with TCR sequencing metrics, including TIL content and tumor-blood repertoire overlap.

The immunoSEQ assay amplified TCRB CDR3 regions from approximately 2 micrograms of genomic DNA, or from all available DNA when less than that amount was available. The multiplex PCR employed 60 forward primers targeting TCR V beta segments and 13 reverse primers targeting J beta segments. To estimate the number of reads per starting template, synthetic control templates were added to each sample at limiting dilution. Sequencing produced 87 bp reads on the Illumina HiSeq System. Processing in the source paper ran as follows. PCR and sequencing errors were removed by a nearest neighbor algorithm that merged closely related sequences. TCR overlap was measured as the percentage of unique tumor TCR beta sequences also present in the same patient's peripheral blood. This is the immuneACCESS table as TCRdb keeps it, with only in-frame sequences that have V and J called. A part of the clones is gone; compared with another copy, unresolved V genes explain less than half, and the rest is unexplained. The V and J calls and clone size come from that table; D and trimming were worked out from the DNA. The sample data list about 92,000 clones, and 65% to 90% of these were observed just once. Around a sixth of the sample lies in the top ten.

The CDR3, cysteine through phenylalanine, is 17 amino acids long. This entry keeps only the CDR3 DNA: 51 bases, framed from base 1. Reading the germline V gene gives CDR1 MGHRA and CDR2 YSYEKL. At the junction V is shortened by 5 bases and J by 2 bases; bases outside the gene matches: 11. Patients were selected on the basis of adequate residual fresh-frozen tumor tissue and more than two years of available survival data. Although molecular status otherwise differed among the glioblastoma patients, no patient had an isocitrate dehydrogenase mutation. PBMC were collected before vaccination, two weeks after the third vaccination, and at tumor progression if tumor progression occurred. Genomic DNA was extracted with the Qiagen DNeasy Blood extraction Kit. This clone turned up a few times. No cognate antigen has been identified for it. Base qualities are not at hand, and no much larger clone is one base apart.

Points the paper makes about the study in general: Higher estimated pretreatment TIL content predicted longer time to progression and overall survival after dendritic cell vaccination. TCR clonality showed no direct relationship with survival, which suggests that a diverse polyclonal response may matter. The cohort was small and heterogeneous, only a few patients had full blood and tumor sets, and even fewer had initial-recurrent tumor pairs. The response model built on TCR overlap across three groups was characterized as speculative, with prospective validation still needed.

The rearrangement combines TRBV4-1 with TRBJ2-3; 9 bases in the middle match TRBD1. This sample comprised blood, obtained before dendritic cell vaccination. The sequence derives from a human donor with glioblastoma. At the DNA level, the sequence is TGCGCCAGCAGCAACCACCGGACAGGGGCAATCACAGATACGCAGTATTTT. Its protein product is CASSNHRTGAITDTQYF.